The table lists the clone carrying this T cell receptor beta chain with a few counts. The data stem from a study of T-cell reconstitution after alpha-beta-depleted transplantation in children. For TCRbeta, the library was prepared with unique molecular identifiers. In TCRdb, the PCR reads were re-called with MiXCR into one record per CDR3 protein. The table has some 640,000 distinct CDR3 sequences, around 17% seen once. The source of this sequence is a human donor who donated a stem cell graft to a child with acute myeloid leukemia. Material: PBMCs from the stem cell graft donor, obtained from the stem cell graft.

The CDR3 DNA sequence: TGTGCCAGCGGCAATAGTCCGGGGAACCAGCCCCAGCATTTT. Protein sequence: CASGNSPGNQPQHF. The chain links TRBV12-3 or TRBV12-4 to TRBJ1-5, with no clear D. CDR3 length: 14 amino acids. Trimming removed 8 bases at V and 7 bases at J, with 18 bases between.